Given below is one T cell receptor (beta chain) in context. Its antigen is unidentified. CDR1 and CDR2 (germline): SGHTA, FQGNSA. Trimming took off 5 bases at V and 2 bases at J, with 15 bases between the two ends. This CDR3 spans 15 amino acids. The entry originates in a study of T cell responses to AZD1222 COVID-19 vaccine. Findings and caveats of the study: The study reported that nearly half of spike-specific TCRs target unmutated variant regions.

Assay: immunoSEQ multiplex PCR; the TCRdb copy retains only in-frame clones and omits some. Of some 140,000 clones listed, approximately 95% are singletons. This TCR was recovered from an adult who received the AZD1222 COVID-19 vaccine. The specimen was peripheral blood, collected 28 days after the second AZD1222 dose. The chain recombines TRBV7-2 with TRBJ1-2; D unclear. This CDR3 reads CASSPIGPSNYGYTF. In DNA form, the CDR3 reads TGTGCCAGCAGCCCTATAGGACCCTCGAACTATGGCTACACCTTC.